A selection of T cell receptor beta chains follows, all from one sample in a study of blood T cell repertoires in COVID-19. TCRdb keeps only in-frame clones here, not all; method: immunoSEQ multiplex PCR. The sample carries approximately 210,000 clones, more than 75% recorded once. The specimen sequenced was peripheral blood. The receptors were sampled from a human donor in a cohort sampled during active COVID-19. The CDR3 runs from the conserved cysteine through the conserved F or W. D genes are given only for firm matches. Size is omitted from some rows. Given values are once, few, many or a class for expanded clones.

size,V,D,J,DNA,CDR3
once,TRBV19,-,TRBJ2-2,TGTGCCAGTAGTCCCTCCTACAGGTCCACCGGGGAGCTGTTTTTT,CASSPSYRSTGELFF
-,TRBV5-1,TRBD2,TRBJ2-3,TGCGCCAGCAGCTTGACCGGGACTAGCGGCACAGATACGCAGTATTTT,CASSLTGTSGTDTQYF
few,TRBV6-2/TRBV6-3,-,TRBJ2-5,TGTGCCAGCAGTTTATGGACGGGGGAGACCCAGTACTTC,CASSLWTGETQYF
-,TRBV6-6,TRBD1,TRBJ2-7,TGTGCCAGCAGTTCGACAGGGACCTACGAGCAGTACTTC,CASSSTGTYEQYF
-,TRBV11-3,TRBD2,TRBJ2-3,TGTGCCAGCAGCTCAGGACTAGCCGGATCCACAGATACGCAGTATTTT,CASSSGLAGSTDTQYF
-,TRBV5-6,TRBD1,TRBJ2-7,TGTGCCAGCAGCCGGGACAGGGGGTACGATTACGAGCAGTACTTC,CASSRDRGYDYEQYF
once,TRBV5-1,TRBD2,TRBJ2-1,TGCGCCAGCAGCTTGGTCGGACTAGCGGGAGTAGATGAGCAGTTCTTC,CASSLVGLAGVDEQFF
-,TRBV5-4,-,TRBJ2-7,TGTGCCAGCAGCTCTGCAGTCCAGGGGCGAGCCGAGCAGTACTTC,CASSSAVQGRAEQYF
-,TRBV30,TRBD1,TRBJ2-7,TGTGCCTGGAGTGGGACAGGGTACGAGCAGTACTTC,CAWSGTGYEQYF
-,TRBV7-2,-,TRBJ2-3,TGTGCCAGCAGCTTCCCTGCGTACGGGGGAGGTGCCGAATATGGTACGCAGTATTTT,CASSFPAYGGGAEYGTQYF
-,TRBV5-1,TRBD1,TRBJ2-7,TGCGCCAGCAGCGCCGGGACAGTCTACGAGCAGTACTTC,CASSAGTVYEQYF
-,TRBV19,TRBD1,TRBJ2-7,TGTGCCAGTAGTTATGGGACAGGATTTTCCTACGAGCAGTACTTC,CASSYGTGFSYEQYF
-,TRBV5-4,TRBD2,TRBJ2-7,TGTGCCAGCAGCGACCGAGGACTAGCGGGAGACGAGCAGTACTTC,CASSDRGLAGDEQYF
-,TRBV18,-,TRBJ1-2,TGTGCCAGCTCACGGGCTCCCGGGGAAAACTATGGCTACACCTTC,CASSRAPGENYGYTF
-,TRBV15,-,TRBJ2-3,TGTGCCACCACGGTAGAGGGCGGTGCAGATACGCAGTATTTT,CATTVEGGADTQYF
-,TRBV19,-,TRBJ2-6,TGTGCCAGTAGTATTAAGCGGCAGGGGCAAACCTCTGGGGCCAACGTCCTGACTTTC,CASSIKRQGQTSGANVLTF
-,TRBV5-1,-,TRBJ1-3,TGCGCCAGCAGCGCCCTTGGTCGGGGAAACACCATATATTTT,CASSALGRGNTIYF
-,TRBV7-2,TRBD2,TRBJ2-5,TGTGCCAGCAGCTTAGGACTAGCGGAGGAGACCCAGTACTTC,CASSLGLAEETQYF
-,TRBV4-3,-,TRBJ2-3,TGCGCCAGCAGCCAAGACTGGGGGACAAGCACAGATACGCAGTATTTT,CASSQDWGTSTDTQYF
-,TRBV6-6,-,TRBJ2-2,TGTGCCAGCAGTTACAACGGGGGGCCCGGGGAGCTGTTTTTT,CASSYNGGPGELFF
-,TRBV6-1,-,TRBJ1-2,TGTGCCAGCAGTGAGAGGGTACGTGGCTACACCTTC,CASSERVRGYTF
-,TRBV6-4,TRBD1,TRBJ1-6,TGTGCCAGCAGTGAATCGGACAGGGATGTTTCACCCCTCCACTTT,CASSESDRDVSPLHF
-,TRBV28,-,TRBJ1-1,TGTGCCAGCAGAACTGAGTACACTGAAGCTTTCTTT,CASRTEYTEAFF
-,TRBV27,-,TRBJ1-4,TGTGCCAGCAGCCCAACGGCGGGAGCTAATGAAAAACTGTTTTTT,CASSPTAGANEKLFF
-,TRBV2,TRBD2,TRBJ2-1,TGTGCCAGCAGTGTTTCTGCGGGGGGGTTTTACAATGAGCAGTTCTTC,CASSVSAGGFYNEQFF
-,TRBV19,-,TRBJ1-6,TGTGCCAGTAGTCTCCGACAGTCCTATAATTCACCCCTCCACTTT,CASSLRQSYNSPLHF
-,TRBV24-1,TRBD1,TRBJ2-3,TGTGCCACCAGTGACGACAGGGGAGGATGGACAGATACGCAGTATTTT,CATSDDRGGWTDTQYF
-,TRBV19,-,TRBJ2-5,TGTGCCAGTAGTATTGCTCTCTCGGAGAAGTGGACCCAGTACTTC,CASSIALSEKWTQYF
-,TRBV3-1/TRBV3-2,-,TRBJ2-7,TGTGCCAACCTCCGGGGTCGGGCTGTAGCTTCGTACTCCTACGAGCAGTACTTC,CANLRGRAVASYSYEQYF
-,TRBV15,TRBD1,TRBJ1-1,TGTGCCACCAGCCAGGCCCCCCTGGACAGGGCGGGCACTGAAGCTTTCTTT,CATSQAPLDRAGTEAFF
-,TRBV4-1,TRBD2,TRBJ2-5,TGCGCCAGCAGCCAAGGATTACTAGCGCGAGAGACCCAGTACTTC,CASSQGLLARETQYF
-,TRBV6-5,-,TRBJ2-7,TGTGCCAGCAGGACGGGACTTCAACCCTACGAGCAGTACTTC,CASRTGLQPYEQYF
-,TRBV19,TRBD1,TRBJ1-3,TGTGCCAGTAGTCCCCGACAGGGTCCGGGAAACACCATATATTTT,CASSPRQGPGNTIYF